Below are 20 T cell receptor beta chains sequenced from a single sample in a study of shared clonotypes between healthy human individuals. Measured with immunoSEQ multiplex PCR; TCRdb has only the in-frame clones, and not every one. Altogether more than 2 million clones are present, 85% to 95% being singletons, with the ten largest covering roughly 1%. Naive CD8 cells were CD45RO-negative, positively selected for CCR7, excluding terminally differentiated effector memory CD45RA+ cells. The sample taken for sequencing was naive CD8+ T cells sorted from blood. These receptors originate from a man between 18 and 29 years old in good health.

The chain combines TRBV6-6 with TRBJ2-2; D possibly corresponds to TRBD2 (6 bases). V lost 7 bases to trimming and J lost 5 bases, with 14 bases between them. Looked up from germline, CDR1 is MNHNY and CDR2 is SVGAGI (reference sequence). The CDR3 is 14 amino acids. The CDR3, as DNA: TGTGCCAGCACCGGAGGGGTTAAGACCGGGGAGCTGTTTTTT. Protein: CASTGGVKTGELFF.

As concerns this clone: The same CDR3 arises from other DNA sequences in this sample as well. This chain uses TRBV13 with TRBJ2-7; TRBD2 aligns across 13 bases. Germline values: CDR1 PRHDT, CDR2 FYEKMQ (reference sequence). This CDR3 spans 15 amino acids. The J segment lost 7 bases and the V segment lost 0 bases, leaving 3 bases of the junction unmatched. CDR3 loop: CASSLGGLAGDEQYF. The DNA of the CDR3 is TGTGCCAGCAGCTTAGGAGGACTAGCGGGAGATGAGCAGTACTTC.

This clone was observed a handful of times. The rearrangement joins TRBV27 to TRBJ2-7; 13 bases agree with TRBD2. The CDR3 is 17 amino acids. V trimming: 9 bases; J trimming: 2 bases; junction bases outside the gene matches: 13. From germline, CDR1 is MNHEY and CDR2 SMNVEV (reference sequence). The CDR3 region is CASAGRGLAGLPYEQYF. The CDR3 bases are TGTGCCAGTGCAGGGAGGGGACTAGCGGGATTGCCCTACGAGCAGTACTTC.

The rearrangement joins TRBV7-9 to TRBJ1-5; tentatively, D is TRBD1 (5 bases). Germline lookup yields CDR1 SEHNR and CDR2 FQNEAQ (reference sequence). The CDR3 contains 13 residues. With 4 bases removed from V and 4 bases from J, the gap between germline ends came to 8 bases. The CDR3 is CASSWGPNQPQHF. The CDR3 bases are TGTGCCAGCAGCTGGGGACCAAATCAGCCCCAGCATTTT.

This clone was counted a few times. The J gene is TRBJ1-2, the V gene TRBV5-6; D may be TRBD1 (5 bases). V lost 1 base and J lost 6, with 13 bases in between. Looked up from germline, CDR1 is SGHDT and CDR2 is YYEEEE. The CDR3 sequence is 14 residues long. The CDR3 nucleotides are TGTGCCAGCAGCTTGTGGTTCCGGGGCGATGGCTACACCTTC. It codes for CASSLWFRGDGYTF.

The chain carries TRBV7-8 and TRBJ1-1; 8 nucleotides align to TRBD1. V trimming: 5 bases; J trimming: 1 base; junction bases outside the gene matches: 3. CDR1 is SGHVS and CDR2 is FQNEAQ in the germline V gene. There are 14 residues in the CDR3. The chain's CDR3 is CASSIGQGNTEAFF. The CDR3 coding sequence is TGTGCCAGCAGCATCGGACAGGGGAACACTGAAGCTTTCTTT.

CDR3 amino acids: CASSGAVDSGSSYEQYF. CDR3 sequence (DNA): TGTGCCAGCAGTGGCGCGGTTGATAGCGGGAGCTCCTACGAGCAGTACTTC. V is TRBV2 and J is TRBJ2-7; 9 bases are a match to TRBD2. The V gene end was trimmed by 4 bases and the J gene end by 0 bases; junction bases not matched to a gene: 10. The germline V gene has CDR1 SNHLY and CDR2 FYNNEI. The CDR3 has 17 residues.

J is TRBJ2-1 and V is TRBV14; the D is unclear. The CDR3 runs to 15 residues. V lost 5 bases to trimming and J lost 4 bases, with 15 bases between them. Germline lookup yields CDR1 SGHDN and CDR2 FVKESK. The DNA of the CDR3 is TGTGCCAGCAGCACGAGCACTATAGCTTACAATGAGCAGTTCTTC. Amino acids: CASSTSTIAYNEQFF.

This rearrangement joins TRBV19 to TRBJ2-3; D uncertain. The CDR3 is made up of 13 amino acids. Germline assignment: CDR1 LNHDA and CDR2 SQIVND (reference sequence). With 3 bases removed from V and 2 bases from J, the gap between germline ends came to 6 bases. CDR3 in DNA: TGTGCCAGTAGTATCGCGGTCACAGATACGCAGTATTTT. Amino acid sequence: CASSIAVTDTQYF. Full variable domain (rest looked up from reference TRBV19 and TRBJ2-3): DGGITQSPKYLFRKEGQNVTLSCEQNLNHDAMYWYRQDPGQGLRLIYYSQIVNDFQKGDIAEGYSVSREKKESFPLTVTSAQKNPTAFYLCASSIAVTDTQYFGPGTRLTVL.

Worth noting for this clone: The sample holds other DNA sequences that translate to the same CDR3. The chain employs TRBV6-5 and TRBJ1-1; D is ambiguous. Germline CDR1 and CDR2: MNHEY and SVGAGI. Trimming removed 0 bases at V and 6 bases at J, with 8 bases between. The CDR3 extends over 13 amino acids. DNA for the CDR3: TGTGCCAGCAGTTACTCCGACGGTGCTGAAGCTTTCTTT. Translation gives CASSYSDGAEAFF.

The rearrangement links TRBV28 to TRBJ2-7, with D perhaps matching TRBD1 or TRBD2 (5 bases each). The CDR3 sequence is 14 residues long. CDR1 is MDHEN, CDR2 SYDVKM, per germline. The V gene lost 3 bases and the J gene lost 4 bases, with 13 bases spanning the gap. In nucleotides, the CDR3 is TGTGCCAGCAGTTTTAAGGGGACGGGTTACGAGCAGTACTTC. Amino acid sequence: CASSFKGTGYEQYF.

CDR3 loop: CASSVWGQTKTYEQYF. CDR3 DNA: TGTGCCAGCAGTGTATGGGGACAGACTAAAACCTACGAGCAGTACTTC. The chain couples TRBV6-1 to TRBJ2-7; 7 bases match TRBD1. Per germline, CDR1 MNHNS and CDR2 SASEGT. V lost 4 bases and J lost 2; bases outside the gene matches: 11. This CDR3 spans 16 amino acids.

The CDR3 bases are TGTGCCAGCAGCCCCCCAGGCAACGACTATGGCTACACCTTC. Protein: CASSPPGNDYGYTF. V gene TRBV9 combines with J gene TRBJ1-2; the D is unclear. Looked up from germline, CDR1 is SGDLS and CDR2 is YYNGEE. This CDR3 is 14 amino acids long. V lost 4 bases to trimming and J lost 3 bases, with 13 bases between them.

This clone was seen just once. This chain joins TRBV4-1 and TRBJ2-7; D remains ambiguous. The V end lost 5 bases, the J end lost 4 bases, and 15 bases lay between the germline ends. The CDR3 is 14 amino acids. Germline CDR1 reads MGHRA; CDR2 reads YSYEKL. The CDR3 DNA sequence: TGCGCCAGCAGCTATGAAACCGGCGCGTACGAGCAGTACTTC. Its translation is CASSYETGAYEQYF.

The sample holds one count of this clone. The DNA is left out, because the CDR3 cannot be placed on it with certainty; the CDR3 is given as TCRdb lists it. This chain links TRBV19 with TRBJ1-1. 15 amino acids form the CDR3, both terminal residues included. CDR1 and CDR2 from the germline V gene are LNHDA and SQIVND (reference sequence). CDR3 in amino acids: CASSVRTFGATEAFF.

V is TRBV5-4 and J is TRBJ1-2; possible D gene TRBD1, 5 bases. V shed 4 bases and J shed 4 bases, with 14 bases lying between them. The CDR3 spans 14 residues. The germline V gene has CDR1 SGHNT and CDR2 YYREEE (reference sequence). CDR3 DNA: TGTGCCAGCAGCCCCGGGGGGTCGAGCTATGGCTACACCTTC. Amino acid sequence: CASSPGGSSYGYTF.

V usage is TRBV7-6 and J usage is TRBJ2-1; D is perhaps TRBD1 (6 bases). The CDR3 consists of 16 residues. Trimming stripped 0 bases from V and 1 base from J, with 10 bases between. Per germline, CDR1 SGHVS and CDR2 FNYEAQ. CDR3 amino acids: CASSLADRNSYNEQFF. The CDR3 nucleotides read TGTGCCAGCAGCTTAGCCGACAGGAATTCCTACAATGAGCAGTTCTTC.

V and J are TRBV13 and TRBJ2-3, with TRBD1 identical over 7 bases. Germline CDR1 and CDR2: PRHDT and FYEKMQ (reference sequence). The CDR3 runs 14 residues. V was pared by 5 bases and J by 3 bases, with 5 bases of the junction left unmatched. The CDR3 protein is CASSPLTGTDTQYF. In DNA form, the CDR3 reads TGTGCCAGCAGCCCGCTGACAGGGACAGATACGCAGTATTTT.

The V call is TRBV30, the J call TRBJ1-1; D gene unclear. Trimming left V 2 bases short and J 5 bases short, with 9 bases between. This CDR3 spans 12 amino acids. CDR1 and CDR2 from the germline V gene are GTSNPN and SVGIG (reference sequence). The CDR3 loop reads CAWSPPWTEAFF. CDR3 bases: TGTGCCTGGAGTCCCCCATGGACTGAAGCTTTCTTT. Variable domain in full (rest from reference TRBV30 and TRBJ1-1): SQTIHQWPATLVQPVGSPLSLECTVEGTSNPNLYWYRQAAGRGLQLLFYSVGIGQISSEVPQNLSASRPQDRQFILSSKKLLLSDSGFYLCAWSPPWTEAFFGQGTRLTVV.

The CDR3 loop is CASSQVGEGFQETQYF. The CDR3 coding sequence is TGCGCCAGCAGCCAAGTAGGGGAAGGGTTTCAAGAGACCCAGTACTTC. This rearrangement joins TRBV4-1 to TRBJ2-5; maybe TRBD1 (5 bases). The CDR3 is 16 amino acids. Germline assignment: CDR1 MGHRA and CDR2 YSYEKL. V shed 1 base and J shed 2 bases, with 14 bases lying between them.